This is a list of T cell receptor beta chains from one sample in a study of somatic mutations in cytotoxic T cells in rheumatoid arthritis. Using immunoSEQ multiplex PCR, the repertoire was profiled, and TCRdb retains in-frame clones only, with some absent. The data show over 7,000 clones, around 87% seen once. Input material: CD8+ T cells sorted from blood. The receptors here all came from a middle-aged man with rheumatoid arthritis. Each CDR3 is given with its conserved first and last residue. D genes are given only for firm matches. The size of a clone is reported for some rows only, either as once, few or many, or as a class for expanded clones.

v_call: TRBV29-1
j_call: TRBJ2-7
d_call: -
clone_size: -
cdr3_nt: TGCAGCGTTGAAGGGTGGGGGATCGCGGGGGAGCAGTACTTC
cdr3_aa: CSVEGWGIAGEQYF

v_call: TRBV7-6
j_call: TRBJ1-2
d_call: -
clone_size: -
cdr3_nt: TGTGCCAGCAGCCCGGCGGGGGGCGCGACTTATAACTATGGCTACACCTTC
cdr3_aa: CASSPAGGATYNYGYTF

v_call: TRBV29-1
j_call: TRBJ2-7
d_call: TRBD2
clone_size: -
cdr3_nt: TGCAGCATACTAGCGAAAAGCTCCTACGAGCAGTACTTC
cdr3_aa: CSILAKSSYEQYF

v_call: TRBV5-1
j_call: TRBJ2-3
d_call: -
clone_size: -
cdr3_nt: TGCGCCAGCAGCCTGGCCGGAGGGAGGAGGGCAGATACGCAGTATTTT
cdr3_aa: CASSLAGGRRADTQYF

v_call: TRBV7-6
j_call: TRBJ2-3
d_call: -
clone_size: -
cdr3_nt: TGTGCCAGCAGCGTTCTTCTAGCAGATACGCAGTATTTT
cdr3_aa: CASSVLLADTQYF

v_call: TRBV19
j_call: TRBJ1-5
d_call: -
clone_size: -
cdr3_nt: TGTGCCAGTAGCGCCCCAGGGTGGCAGCCCCAGCATTTT
cdr3_aa: CASSAPGWQPQHF

v_call: TRBV5-6
j_call: TRBJ1-2
d_call: TRBD1
clone_size: -
cdr3_nt: TGTGCCAGCAGCTACGGGACAGGGGTTCGCTATGGCTACACCTTC
cdr3_aa: CASSYGTGVRYGYTF

v_call: TRBV4-1
j_call: TRBJ1-1
d_call: -
clone_size: -
cdr3_nt: TGCGCCAGCAGCCAAGGCAGGGAGGGAGGAGAAGCTTTCTTT
cdr3_aa: CASSQGREGGEAFF

v_call: TRBV5-1
j_call: TRBJ1-4
d_call: -
clone_size: -
cdr3_nt: TGCGCCAGCAGCTTGGCCGGGGGACCGGGGAATGAAAAACTGTTTTTT
cdr3_aa: CASSLAGGPGNEKLFF

v_call: TRBV4-1
j_call: TRBJ2-7
d_call: -
clone_size: few
cdr3_nt: TGCGCCAGCAGCCAAGCCACAGGGTCCTACGAGCAGTACTTC
cdr3_aa: CASSQATGSYEQYF

v_call: TRBV6-1
j_call: TRBJ1-1
d_call: TRBD1
clone_size: -
cdr3_nt: TGTGCCAGCAGTGAAGGAACAGGGGTGTTGGAATACACTGAAGCTTTCTTT
cdr3_aa: CASSEGTGVLEYTEAFF

v_call: TRBV27
j_call: TRBJ1-1
d_call: -
clone_size: once
cdr3_nt: TGTGCCAGCAGTTTATCGGACACGACCGAAGCTTTCTTT
cdr3_aa: CASSLSDTTEAFF

v_call: TRBV28
j_call: TRBJ2-3
d_call: TRBD2
clone_size: -
cdr3_nt: TGTGCCAGCAGTTTTCCCGGACTAGCGGGGGGTATAACAGATACGCAGTATTTT
cdr3_aa: CASSFPGLAGGITDTQYF

v_call: TRBV6-1
j_call: TRBJ1-1
d_call: -
clone_size: few
cdr3_nt: TGTGCCAGCAGCCTGGGAGGAAAAGATAGAGCTTTCTTT
cdr3_aa: CASSLGGKDRAFF

v_call: TRBV27
j_call: TRBJ1-1
d_call: TRBD1
clone_size: -
cdr3_nt: TGTGCCAGCAGTTTTGGGACAGGGGGCACTGAAGCTTTCTTT
cdr3_aa: CASSFGTGGTEAFF

v_call: TRBV5-4
j_call: TRBJ2-3
d_call: -
clone_size: -
cdr3_nt: TGTGCCAGCAGCCCCAACATCCTGGATACGCAGTATTTT
cdr3_aa: CASSPNILDTQYF

v_call: TRBV7-9
j_call: TRBJ2-3
d_call: TRBD1
clone_size: -
cdr3_nt: TGTGCCAGCAGCTCGACAGGGGAGGAGACAGATACGCAGTATTTT
cdr3_aa: CASSSTGEETDTQYF

v_call: TRBV7-6
j_call: TRBJ2-5
d_call: TRBD2
clone_size: -
cdr3_nt: TGTGCCAGCAGCTTAGCGCCCCTAGCGGGGGGACAAGAGACCCAGTACTTC
cdr3_aa: CASSLAPLAGGQETQYF

v_call: TRBV5-6
j_call: TRBJ2-7
d_call: TRBD2
clone_size: -
cdr3_nt: TGTGCCAGCAGTTCAACACTAGCGGGGGCCAGCTCCTACGAGCAGTACTTC
cdr3_aa: CASSSTLAGASSYEQYF

v_call: TRBV11-2
j_call: TRBJ1-3
d_call: TRBD1
clone_size: few
cdr3_nt: TGTGCCAGCAGCCCTAGACAGGGCCCCGCTGGAAACACCATATATTTT
cdr3_aa: CASSPRQGPAGNTIYF

v_call: TRBV7-9
j_call: TRBJ2-3
d_call: TRBD1
clone_size: -
cdr3_nt: TGTGCCAGCAGCCCCCGGGACAGGGTTGAAGATACGCAGTATTTT
cdr3_aa: CASSPRDRVEDTQYF

v_call: TRBV18
j_call: TRBJ2-2
d_call: -
clone_size: -
cdr3_nt: TGTGCCAGCTCACCGGAGCTGAGCGCCGGGGAGCTGTTTTTT
cdr3_aa: CASSPELSAGELFF

v_call: TRBV28
j_call: TRBJ2-5
d_call: -
clone_size: -
cdr3_nt: TGTGCCAGCAGTTTAGGAACGGAAATCGGCGGGGAAGAGACCCAGTACTTC
cdr3_aa: CASSLGTEIGGEETQYF

v_call: TRBV13
j_call: TRBJ2-5
d_call: TRBD2
clone_size: -
cdr3_nt: TGTGCCAGCAGCTTAGGCTCCGGACTAGCGGGGGGGCTGGAGACCCAGTACTTC
cdr3_aa: CASSLGSGLAGGLETQYF

v_call: TRBV6-6
j_call: TRBJ2-2
d_call: TRBD1
clone_size: few
cdr3_nt: TGTGCCAGCAGGGACACCGGGACAGCCGGGGAGCTGTTTTTT
cdr3_aa: CASRDTGTAGELFF

v_call: TRBV7-8
j_call: TRBJ2-3
d_call: TRBD2
clone_size: -
cdr3_nt: TGTGCCAGCAGCTTAGCGAGCGGGGGGGAGGTAGATACGCAGTATTTT
cdr3_aa: CASSLASGGEVDTQYF

v_call: TRBV5-4
j_call: TRBJ2-3
d_call: TRBD2
clone_size: -
cdr3_nt: TGTGCCAGCAGCTTTAGCGGGGGTACAGATACGCAGTATTTT
cdr3_aa: CASSFSGGTDTQYF

v_call: TRBV4-1
j_call: TRBJ2-1
d_call: TRBD2
clone_size: once
cdr3_nt: TGCGCCAGCAGCCAAGATGGGAGGGGCAATGAGCAGTTCTTC
cdr3_aa: CASSQDGRGNEQFF

v_call: TRBV7-6
j_call: TRBJ1-2
d_call: -
clone_size: -
cdr3_nt: TGTGCCAGCAGCTTAGGTGCACTGGGGCAGGGCTACACCTTC
cdr3_aa: CASSLGALGQGYTF

v_call: TRBV6-4
j_call: TRBJ1-2
d_call: -
clone_size: once
cdr3_nt: TGTGCCAGCAGCCCTCGGGGGGAAGGTTTCTATGGCTACACCTTC
cdr3_aa: CASSPRGEGFYGYTF

v_call: TRBV6-4
j_call: TRBJ1-1
d_call: -
clone_size: -
cdr3_nt: TGTGCCAGCAGTGACTCGATTGGTATCGGTGAAGCTTTCTTT
cdr3_aa: CASSDSIGIGEAFF

v_call: TRBV6-5
j_call: TRBJ1-5
d_call: -
clone_size: -
cdr3_nt: TGTGCCAGCAGGCCCAGACAGTATAGCAATCAGCCCCAGCATTTT
cdr3_aa: CASRPRQYSNQPQHF

v_call: TRBV13
j_call: TRBJ2-5
d_call: -
clone_size: -
cdr3_nt: TGTGCCAGCAGCTCCCGGAGCAACCAAGAGACCCAGTACTTC
cdr3_aa: CASSSRSNQETQYF

v_call: TRBV5-6
j_call: TRBJ1-2
d_call: -
clone_size: -
cdr3_nt: TGTGCCAGCAGCTTGCGTCAGGTCCACTATGGCTACACCTTC
cdr3_aa: CASSLRQVHYGYTF

v_call: TRBV10-3
j_call: TRBJ2-1
d_call: -
clone_size: -
cdr3_nt: TGTGCCATCACCCTTGACACATACAATGAGCAGTTCTTC
cdr3_aa: CAITLDTYNEQFF

v_call: TRBV6-1
j_call: TRBJ2-1
d_call: -
clone_size: -
cdr3_nt: TGTGCCAGCAGTGCCAACCCGCCGGGGGATGAGCAGTTCTTC
cdr3_aa: CASSANPPGDEQFF

v_call: TRBV6-5
j_call: TRBJ1-1
d_call: -
clone_size: -
cdr3_nt: TGTGCCAGCAGTTACCCGGGGGAATTGAACACTGAAGCTTTCTTT
cdr3_aa: CASSYPGELNTEAFF

v_call: TRBV9
j_call: TRBJ1-4
d_call: -
clone_size: -
cdr3_nt: TGTGCCAGCAGCGCGGGGGGGGCAACTAATGAAAAACTGTTTTTT
cdr3_aa: CASSAGGATNEKLFF

v_call: TRBV10-3
j_call: TRBJ1-3
d_call: -
clone_size: -
cdr3_nt: TGTGCCATCCTGACGGCCCGGGGCACCATATATTTT
cdr3_aa: CAILTARGTIYF

v_call: TRBV6-5
j_call: TRBJ1-2
d_call: -
clone_size: -
cdr3_nt: TGTGCCAGCAGTTACTCGGGCAGAACCCATAACTATGGCTACACCTTC
cdr3_aa: CASSYSGRTHNYGYTF

v_call: TRBV23-1
j_call: TRBJ1-1
d_call: TRBD1
clone_size: -
cdr3_nt: TGCGCCAGCAGTCAATACGTTCCGGGACAGGGGAACGTGAACACTGAAGCTTTCTTT
cdr3_aa: CASSQYVPGQGNVNTEAFF

v_call: TRBV6-5
j_call: TRBJ2-2
d_call: -
clone_size: -
cdr3_nt: TGTGCCAGCAGTTACTCGTCAGGGGGGCCGACCGGGGAGCTGTTTTTT
cdr3_aa: CASSYSSGGPTGELFF

v_call: TRBV19
j_call: TRBJ2-1
d_call: TRBD2
clone_size: few
cdr3_nt: TGTGCCACCTACATGCGGGGGGCTAGCTCCTACAATGAGCAGTTCTTC
cdr3_aa: CATYMRGASSYNEQFF

v_call: TRBV27
j_call: TRBJ1-2
d_call: TRBD1
clone_size: -
cdr3_nt: TGTGCCAGCAGTCCGGGACAGGGGGCGCTTTATGGCTACACCTTC
cdr3_aa: CASSPGQGALYGYTF

v_call: TRBV4-2
j_call: TRBJ1-5
d_call: -
clone_size: -
cdr3_nt: TGTGCCAGCAGCCCAGATCGGGGTCAGCCCCAGCATTTT
cdr3_aa: CASSPDRGQPQHF